This TCR beta chain is from a study of cytomegalovirus exposure and HLA in healthy donors. The PCR employed 60 Vbeta primers together with 13 Jbeta primers. Clones were sequenced by immunoSEQ multiplex PCR, and TCRdb holds only the in-frame ones, with some missing. Counted here are 35,000 to 55,000 clones, 55% to 75% occurring once; the ten biggest clones make up 12%. The clonotype was recovered from a man in his fifties or sixties in good health and CMV-seropositive. Sample: PBMCs.

The CDR3 is CASRGTSGPLAVEQFF. DNA for the CDR3: TGTGCCAGTCGGGGGACTAGCGGGCCCTTAGCGGTTGAGCAGTTCTTC. The V call is TRBV19, the J call TRBJ2-1; the match to TRBD2 covers 12 bases. The CDR3 has 16 amino acids. The V gene's germline CDR1 is LNHDA and CDR2 SQIVND (reference sequence). V shed 8 bases and J 9 bases; nucleotides not matched to a gene: 14.